This entry concerns a single T cell receptor (beta chain). Its antigen is not identified. Amplified TCR beta CDR3 regions derived from RNA transcripts. The TCR CDR3 was amplified in a first-round RT-PCR using the HTBI primer set. TCRdb redid the calling of the multiplex PCR reads with MiXCR, one entry per CDR3 protein. The repertoire has approximately 330,000 distinct CDR3 sequences, 15% to 20% of them found once; the top ten carry approximately 49%. CDR3 length equals 15 residues. The V and J ends lost 4 bases and 0 bases respectively, with 11 bases between them. Germline V gene lookup returns CDR1 SGHKS and CDR2 YYEKEE (reference sequence). This entry comes from a study of T cells in Graves' hyperthyroidism and ophthalmopathy. Findings and limits, study-wide: In the blood, most expanded thyroid clonotypes above 0.001 appeared as well.

V gene TRBV5-5 combines with J gene TRBJ1-5; a possible D gene is TRBD1 (6 bases). The source is a woman aged 45-60 years with Graves' hyperthyroidism. Sequencing was carried out using blood. CDR3 DNA: TGTGCCAGCAGCCAACAGGGATATAGCAATCAGCCCCAGCATTTT. Its protein product is CASSQQGYSNQPQHF. Complete variable domain (other parts from reference TRBV5-5 and TRBJ1-5): DAGVTQSPTHLIKTRGQQVTLRCSPISGHKSVSWYQQVLGQGPQFIFQYYEKEERGRGNFPDRFSARQFPNYSSELNVNALLLGDSALYLCASSQQGYSNQPQHFGDGTRLSIL.